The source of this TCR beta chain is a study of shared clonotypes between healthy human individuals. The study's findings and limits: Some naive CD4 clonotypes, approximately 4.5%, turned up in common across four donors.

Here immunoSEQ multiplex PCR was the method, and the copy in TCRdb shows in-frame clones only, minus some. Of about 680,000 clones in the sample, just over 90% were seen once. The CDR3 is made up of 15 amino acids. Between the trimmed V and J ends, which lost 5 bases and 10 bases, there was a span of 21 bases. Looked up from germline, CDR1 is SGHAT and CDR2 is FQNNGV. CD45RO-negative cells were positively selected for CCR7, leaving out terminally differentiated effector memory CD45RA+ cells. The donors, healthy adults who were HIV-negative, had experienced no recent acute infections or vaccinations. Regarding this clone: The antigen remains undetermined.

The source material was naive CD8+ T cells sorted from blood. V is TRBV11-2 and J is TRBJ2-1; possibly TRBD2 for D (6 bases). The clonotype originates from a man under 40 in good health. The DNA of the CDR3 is TGTGCCAGCAGCGAGACTAGGACGTTTGATAACGAGCAGTTCTTC. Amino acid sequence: CASSETRTFDNEQFF.